These T cell receptor beta chains were read from a single sample in a study of T-cell memory formation after mild COVID-19. TCRdb re-analysed the 5' RACE reads in MiXCR, keeping a single row per CDR3 protein. The sample includes some 130,000 distinct CDR3 sequences, roughly 15% of them seen just once. The sample consisted of PBMCs or a T cell subset sorted from them (not recorded which). These receptors came from an adult woman who had mild COVID-19 (a few samples of this study predate the infection). Cell type and time point are not known. The CDR3 runs from the conserved cysteine through the conserved F or W. The D gene is left open where the match is weak. Clone size is given for some rows only: seen once, a few or many times, or a class if the clone is expanded.

J: TRBJ1-2
D: NA
size: few
V: TRBV12-3/TRBV12-4
DNA: TGTGCCAGCAGTTTCTCCGGAAAGTGGGTGGATGGCTACACCTTC
CDR3: CASSFSGKWVDGYTF

J: TRBJ2-7
D: NA
size: many
V: TRBV29-1
DNA: TGCAGCGTTGAGACAGAGGCCTACGAGCAGTACTTC
CDR3: CSVETEAYEQYF

J: TRBJ2-3
D: NA
size: few
V: TRBV12-3/TRBV12-4
DNA: TGTGCCAGCAGCCTTCGGACGGTCACAGATACGCAGTATTTT
CDR3: CASSLRTVTDTQYF

J: TRBJ2-1
D: TRBD2
size: NA
V: TRBV19
DNA: TGTGCCAGTAGTATAGTTGAGACTAGCGCGCACAATGAGCAGTTCTTC
CDR3: CASSIVETSAHNEQFF

J: TRBJ2-7
D: NA
size: few
V: TRBV3-1
DNA: TGTGCCAGCAGCCTAGGACGGGAGCAGTACTTC
CDR3: CASSLGREQYF

J: TRBJ2-1
D: TRBD2
size: few
V: TRBV5-1
DNA: TGCGCCAGCAGCTTCACGGGACTAGCGGGAGGGCCGGGTGAGCAGTTCTTC
CDR3: CASSFTGLAGGPGEQFF

J: TRBJ2-7
D: TRBD1
size: many
V: TRBV10-3
DNA: TGTGCCATCAGTGCCCCCGGACAGGGACCCTACGAGCAGTACTTC
CDR3: CAISAPGQGPYEQYF

J: TRBJ2-1
D: NA
size: NA
V: TRBV29-1
DNA: TGCAGCGTTGTTCTACACTCCCTATACAATGAGCAGTTCTTC
CDR3: CSVVLHSLYNEQFF

J: TRBJ2-7
D: TRBD1
size: few
V: TRBV12-3/TRBV12-4
DNA: TGTGCCAGCAGTCCGGGACAGGGGGCGGGCGAGCAGTACTTC
CDR3: CASSPGQGAGEQYF

J: TRBJ2-2
D: NA
size: NA
V: TRBV29-1
DNA: TGCAGCGTTGCTTTAGCGGAAACGAACACCGGGGAGCTGTTTTTT
CDR3: CSVALAETNTGELFF

J: TRBJ2-7
D: NA
size: many
V: TRBV12-3/TRBV12-4
DNA: TGTGCCAGCAGTTTAGGGCTAGCCTACGAGCAGTACTTC
CDR3: CASSLGLAYEQYF

J: TRBJ2-5
D: NA
size: NA
V: TRBV12-3/TRBV12-4
DNA: TGTGCCAGCAGTCCTAGGGATCCGAGGGAGACCCAGTACTTC
CDR3: CASSPRDPRETQYF

J: TRBJ2-3
D: NA
size: few
V: TRBV27
DNA: TGTGCCAGCAGTTTTGATCTGTACAGCGCCAACACAGATACGCAGTATTTT
CDR3: CASSFDLYSANTDTQYF

J: TRBJ2-3
D: TRBD2
size: few
V: TRBV4-3
DNA: TGCGCCAGCAGCCAAGTCGGACTAGCTACAGATACGCAGTATTTT
CDR3: CASSQVGLATDTQYF

J: TRBJ2-3
D: NA
size: NA
V: TRBV6-1
DNA: TGTGCCAGCAGACCCGGACTTGAGGCAGATACGCAGTATTTT
CDR3: CASRPGLEADTQYF

J: TRBJ2-7
D: TRBD1
size: many
V: TRBV24-1
DNA: TGTGCCACCAGTGATTCCGGGACAGCACGGTACGAGCAGTACTTC
CDR3: CATSDSGTARYEQYF

J: TRBJ2-1
D: NA
size: few
V: TRBV7-9
DNA: TGTGCCAGCAGCTTAGTGGGCACCTCCTACAATGAGCAGTTCTTC
CDR3: CASSLVGTSYNEQFF

J: TRBJ1-2
D: TRBD1
size: few
V: TRBV5-5
DNA: TGTGCCAGCAGACAAACAGGGGACGACTATGGCTACACCTTC
CDR3: CASRQTGDDYGYTF

J: TRBJ2-7
D: TRBD2
size: NA
V: TRBV27
DNA: TGTGCCAGCAGCCCGCCCGGAGCGGGGAGAGTACGCGAGCAGTACTTC
CDR3: CASSPPGAGRVREQYF

J: TRBJ2-3
D: NA
size: NA
V: TRBV9
DNA: TGTGCCAGCAGCGTAGGAGGGGGGAGCACAGATACGCAGTATTTT
CDR3: CASSVGGGSTDTQYF

J: TRBJ2-7
D: NA
size: NA
V: TRBV5-1
DNA: TGCGCCAGCAGCTTGGATTCAGGGCCCTACGAGCAGTACTTC
CDR3: CASSLDSGPYEQYF

J: TRBJ2-2
D: NA
size: few
V: TRBV4-1
DNA: TGCGCCAGCAGCCAAGGGGGGTTCACCGGGGAGCTGTTTTTT
CDR3: CASSQGGFTGELFF

J: TRBJ2-5
D: NA
size: few
V: TRBV7-2
DNA: TGTGCCAGCAGTTTGGACGTGGGAACCCAGTACTTC
CDR3: CASSLDVGTQYF

J: TRBJ1-5
D: NA
size: NA
V: TRBV19
DNA: TGTGCGAGTAGTTCATCCAGGAATAGCAATCAGCCCCAGCATTTT
CDR3: CASSSSRNSNQPQHF

J: TRBJ2-6
D: NA
size: few
V: TRBV9
DNA: TGTGCCAGCAGCGTAGAGGAGTCTGGGGCCAACGTCCTGACTTTC
CDR3: CASSVEESGANVLTF

J: TRBJ2-3
D: TRBD2
size: NA
V: TRBV12-3/TRBV12-4
DNA: TGTGCCAGCAGCCACCCACTAGCGGGAGGGGCAGATACGCAGTATTTT
CDR3: CASSHPLAGGADTQYF

J: TRBJ2-2
D: NA
size: NA
V: TRBV29-1
DNA: TGCAGCGTGCTGCTAGGAAGGAACACCGGGGAGCTGTTTTTT
CDR3: CSVLLGRNTGELFF

J: TRBJ2-7
D: NA
size: NA
V: TRBV29-1
DNA: TGCAGCGTTCTGGGGGTGAGCTCCTACGAGCAGTACTTC
CDR3: CSVLGVSSYEQYF

J: TRBJ1-6
D: NA
size: NA
V: TRBV6-6
DNA: TGTGCCAGCAGTTACTCGGTTATCTCCTATAATTCACCCCTCCACTTT
CDR3: CASSYSVISYNSPLHF

J: TRBJ2-1
D: NA
size: few
V: TRBV6-5
DNA: TGTGCCAGCAGTTACTCGCCTAGCGCCTTCCAAAAGCAGTTCTTC
CDR3: CASSYSPSAFQKQFF

J: TRBJ1-5
D: NA
size: few
V: TRBV6-6
DNA: TGTGCCAGCAGCCTAAAAAGGGAGCCCCAGCATTTT
CDR3: CASSLKREPQHF

J: TRBJ2-5
D: NA
size: few
V: TRBV3-1
DNA: TGTGCCAGCAGCGCCGGTCACAGCACCCAAGAGACCCAGTACTTC
CDR3: CASSAGHSTQETQYF

J: TRBJ2-7
D: NA
size: NA
V: TRBV29-1
DNA: TGCAGCGTTGAATTGGGGGGCGAGCAGTACTTC
CDR3: CSVELGGEQYF

J: TRBJ2-7
D: NA
size: few
V: TRBV25-1
DNA: TGTGCCAGGAACTGGTGCGGGAAGCCCCAGGGCGAGCAGTACTTC
CDR3: CARNWCGKPQGEQYF

J: TRBJ2-2
D: NA
size: NA
V: TRBV9
DNA: TGTGCCAGCAGCGCCTACGGGGGATCCACCGGGGAGCTGTTTTTT
CDR3: CASSAYGGSTGELFF

J: TRBJ1-5
D: NA
size: NA
V: TRBV24-1
DNA: TGTGCCACCAGTGATTCTACCGCGGTAGATCAGCCCCAGCATTTT
CDR3: CATSDSTAVDQPQHF

J: TRBJ1-4
D: NA
size: NA
V: TRBV3-1
DNA: TGTGCCAGCAGCCAAGGCTTACATGCAACTAATGAAAAACTGTTTTTT
CDR3: CASSQGLHATNEKLFF

J: TRBJ2-3
D: NA
size: NA
V: TRBV12-3/TRBV12-4
DNA: TGTGCCAGCGGGAATAGAGCAGATACGCAGTATTTT
CDR3: CASGNRADTQYF

J: TRBJ1-2
D: NA
size: few
V: TRBV5-4
DNA: TGTGCCAGCAGAGAATTCCAACAGGGACCCTATGGCTACACCTTC
CDR3: CASREFQQGPYGYTF

J: TRBJ2-2
D: TRBD2
size: NA
V: TRBV5-1
DNA: TGCGCCAGCAGTTTTAGCGGGGGTGCTAACACCGGGGAGCTGTTTTTT
CDR3: CASSFSGGANTGELFF

J: TRBJ1-2
D: NA
size: NA
V: TRBV29-1
DNA: TGCAGCGTTGAAGATCTTCGGGGTAACTATGGCTACACCTTC
CDR3: CSVEDLRGNYGYTF

J: TRBJ1-2
D: TRBD1
size: few
V: TRBV6-1
DNA: TGTGCCAGCAGTTTAGTTTCGGAGGACAGGGGACTCCCTACCTTC
CDR3: CASSLVSEDRGLPTF

J: TRBJ1-1
D: NA
size: NA
V: TRBV5-8
DNA: TGTGCCAGAAGCTTGACAGACTACACTGAAGCTTTCTTT
CDR3: CARSLTDYTEAFF

J: TRBJ1-4
D: NA
size: NA
V: TRBV7-9
DNA: TGTGCCAGCAGCACCGGACTGAGTGAAAAACTGTTTTTT
CDR3: CASSTGLSEKLFF

J: TRBJ2-1
D: NA
size: NA
V: TRBV19
DNA: TGTGCCAGTAGTATAGATCGGGGGAGATATTACAATGAGCAGTTCTTC
CDR3: CASSIDRGRYYNEQFF

J: TRBJ2-3
D: TRBD2
size: NA
V: TRBV24-1
DNA: TGTGCCACCAGTGACGCTAGCGGGGGACTCACAGATACGCAGTATTTT
CDR3: CATSDASGGLTDTQYF

J: TRBJ2-1
D: TRBD2
size: NA
V: TRBV7-9
DNA: TGTGCCAGCAGCGCTAGGGAGGGACTTTCCTACAATGAGCAGTTCTTC
CDR3: CASSAREGLSYNEQFF

J: TRBJ2-1
D: TRBD2
size: few
V: TRBV10-3
DNA: TGTGCCATCAGTGAGGGACTAGCGGGAGGTAGTGAGCAGTTCTTC
CDR3: CAISEGLAGGSEQFF